Below, 15 T cell receptor beta chains from the same sample are listed, as sequenced in a study of T cell responses to AZD1222 COVID-19 vaccine. Clones were sequenced by immunoSEQ multiplex PCR, and TCRdb holds only the in-frame ones, with some missing. The sample shows 75,000 to 100,000 clones, 70% to 90% of them seen only once. The source material was peripheral blood, sampled on day 0 of AZD1222 vaccination. The receptors shown here come from an adult in good health.

This clone has just one count. The chain recombines TRBV30 with TRBJ2-7; 7 bases map to TRBD2. V was clipped by 2 bases and J by 5 bases; unmatched bases: 12. The CDR3 sequence is 15 residues long. CDR1 and CDR2 from the germline V gene are GTSNPN and SVGIG (reference sequence). CDR3 sequence (DNA): TGTGCCTGGAGTATCGGGGGGACTTCGATACACGAGCAGTACTTC. Encoded protein: CAWSIGGTSIHEQYF.

This clone was picked up a small number of times. The CDR3 is CASSESPVGGGGTEAFF. Here the CDR3 DNA reads TGTGCCAGCAGTGAATCCCCCGTCGGGGGAGGTGGCACTGAAGCTTTCTTT. The V gene is TRBV25-1, the J gene TRBJ1-1; D possibly corresponds to TRBD1 (5 bases). CDR1 is MGHDK and CDR2 is SYGVNS in the germline V gene. CDR3 size: 17 residues. V was pared by 1 base and J by 4 bases, with 19 bases between.

The chain couples TRBV2 to TRBJ2-6, with D hard to call. Trimming cost V 3 bases and J 4 bases, with 7 bases left between them. CDR1 and CDR2 (germline): SNHLY, FYNNEI. CDR3 length: 14 amino acids. The CDR3 spells CASSDGPGANVLTF. CDR3 sequence (DNA): TGTGCCAGCAGTGATGGCCCCGGGGCCAACGTCCTGACTTTC.

CDR3 DNA: TGTGCCTGGAGTTCCAGACAGGGCTCCTACGAGCAGTACTTC. It specifies CAWSSRQGSYEQYF. The rearrangement links TRBV30 to TRBJ2-7; 7 nucleotides align to TRBD1. The CDR3 totals 14 residues. Germline CDR1 reads GTSNPN; CDR2 reads SVGIG (reference sequence). After removal of 2 bases from V and 0 bases from J, the junction contained 4 bases not matched to a gene.

J is TRBJ1-6 and V is TRBV28, with unresolved D. Per germline, CDR1 MDHEN and CDR2 SYDVKM. The CDR3 has 12 residues. Trimming left V 11 bases short and J 4 bases short, with 9 bases between. The CDR3 nucleotides are TGTGCCGAGGGAGGTTATAATTCACCCCTCCACTTT. It specifies CAEGGYNSPLHF.

The chain has TRBV6-5 and TRBJ1-2; no clear D gene. The CDR3 consists of 12 residues. Germline loops: CDR1 MNHEY, CDR2 SVGAGI. Trimming removed 6 bases at V and 5 bases at J, with 10 bases between. The DNA for the CDR3 is TGTGCCAGCAGGACGAGAGGTTATGGCTACACCTTC. Translation gives CASRTRGYGYTF.

This clone was seen once. The V gene is TRBV9, the J gene TRBJ2-3; tentative D call: TRBD1 (5 bases). V was shortened by 0 bases and J by 0 bases, with 8 bases between the two germline ends. The CDR3 consists of 15 residues. Germline-derived CDR1 and CDR2 are SGDLS and YYNGEE. CDR3 loop: CASSVVGHSTDTQYF. Here the CDR3 DNA reads TGTGCCAGCAGCGTAGTAGGACACAGCACAGATACGCAGTATTTT.

The CDR3 sequence is CASSPRQGGNTGELFF. For the CDR3, the DNA is TGCGCCAGCAGCCCCAGACAGGGGGGGAACACCGGGGAGCTGTTTTTT. This chain joins TRBV5-1 and TRBJ2-2; TRBD1 aligns across 9 bases. CDR3 length equals 16 residues. The trim removed 4 bases at V and 1 base at J, leaving 5 bases unmatched. CDR1 is SGHRS and CDR2 is YFSETQ in the germline V gene. Full variable domain (outside the CDR3, taken from reference TRBV5-1 and TRBJ2-2): KAGVTQTPRYLIKTRGQQVTLSCSPISGHRSVSWYQQTPGQGLQFLFEYFSETQRNKGNFPGRFSGRQFSNSRSEMNVSTLELGDSALYLCASSPRQGGNTGELFFGEGSRLTVL.

The gene calls are TRBV5-1 and TRBJ2-1; 7 nucleotides match TRBD1. The CDR3 is made up of 15 amino acids. The germline V gene encodes CDR1 SGHRS and CDR2 YFSETQ. Losses at the gene ends were 2 bases for V and 4 bases for J; bases not matched to a gene: 6. The CDR3 reads CASSFDGTEYNEQFF. The CDR3 DNA sequence: TGCGCCAGCAGCTTTGACGGGACAGAATACAATGAGCAGTTCTTC. Variable domain in full (rest from reference TRBV5-1 and TRBJ2-1): KAGVTQTPRYLIKTRGQQVTLSCSPISGHRSVSWYQQTPGQGLQFLFEYFSETQRNKGNFPGRFSGRQFSNSRSEMNVSTLELGDSALYLCASSFDGTEYNEQFFGPGTRLTVL.

The chain carries TRBV5-4 and TRBJ1-6; D is perhaps TRBD1 (5 bases). This CDR3 comprises 15 residues. Germline-derived CDR1 and CDR2 are SGHNT and YYREEE (reference sequence). The V gene lost 1 base and the J gene lost 7 bases, with 12 bases spanning the gap. The CDR3 loop reads CASSLPGTENSPLHF. The CDR3 DNA reads TGTGCCAGCAGCTTGCCCGGGACCGAGAATTCACCCCTCCACTTT.

The V call is TRBV4-1, the J call TRBJ1-2; 10 bases are a match to TRBD1. Germline V gene data show CDR1 as MGHRA and CDR2 as YSYEKL. The CDR3 runs to 15 residues. The V segment lost 5 bases and the J segment 5 bases; nucleotides outside the gene matches: 8. CDR3 amino acids: CASSSRDRGGYGYTF. The CDR3 DNA is TGCGCCAGCAGCTCACGGGACAGGGGTGGGTATGGCTACACCTTC.

This rearrangement joins TRBV28 to TRBJ1-3; D is possibly TRBD1 (6 bases). The CDR3 runs 17 residues. Looked up from germline, CDR1 is MDHEN and CDR2 is SYDVKM. The V gene lost 5 bases and the J gene lost 4 bases, with 21 bases spanning the gap. The DNA for the CDR3 is TGTGCCAGCAGTCCCTCGACAGGAAAGAACTTCGGAAACACCATATATTTT. Its translation is CASSPSTGKNFGNTIYF.

V usage is TRBV7-9 and J usage is TRBJ2-7; TRBD2 agrees at 8 bases. Germline V gene sequence: CDR1 SEHNR, CDR2 FQNEAQ (reference sequence). The CDR3 runs to 15 residues. Trimming cost V 1 base and J 7 bases; bases outside gene matches: 9. The CDR3, as DNA: TGTGCCAGCAGCTTAGGCGGGGGGACGATAAGAGAGCAGTACTTC. Translated: CASSLGGGTIREQYF.

The gene calls are TRBV9 and TRBJ2-7; D is perhaps TRBD2 (5 bases). The CDR3 totals 13 residues. The ends were cut back, 3 bases at V and 2 bases at J, with 9 bases in the middle. CDR1 and CDR2 (germline): SGDLS, YYNGEE. The CDR3 DNA sequence: TGTGCCAGCAGCGGAGTCGGGACCTACGAGCAGTACTTC. Its translation: CASSGVGTYEQYF.

This clone was seen just once. The chain combines TRBV5-1 with TRBJ2-7, with 9 bases matching TRBD1. The junction had 4 bases not matched to a gene; V was cut back by 0 bases and J by 3 bases. The length of the CDR3 is 15 residues. Germline CDR1 and CDR2: SGHRS and YFSETQ. CDR3 in DNA: TGCGCCAGCAGCTTGGGACAGGGGGGATACTACGAGCAGTACTTC. Encoded protein: CASSLGQGGYYEQYF.